These T cell receptor beta chains were read from a single sample in a study of blood T cells in healthy people across ages. One entry per CDR3 protein, called by TCRdb with MiXCR from the 5' RACE reads. The repertoire includes about 1.4 million distinct CDR3 sequences, almost 60% of them detected once, and 5% to 7% sits in the top ten. The sequenced material came from blood. These receptors all come from a man aged 18 to 35 in good health. Each CDR3 is given with its conserved first and last residue. The order of the fields is J gene, V gene, clone size, D gene, CDR3 protein, CDR3 DNA. The D gene is left open where the match is weak. Some rows have no size entry. The others give once, few or many, or a class for an expanded clone.

>TRBJ1-1|TRBV4-1|-|TRBD1
CASSQIGQENTEAFF
TGCGCCAGCAGCCAGATTGGACAGGAGAACACTGAAGCTTTCTTT
>TRBJ2-1|TRBV27|-|-
CASSRWAPGGYNEQFF
TGTGCCAGTAGTCGGTGGGCCCCCGGGGGTTACAATGAGCAGTTCTTC
>TRBJ2-7|TRBV20-1|few|-
CSAMSAGSSYEQYF
TGCAGTGCTATGTCGGCGGGGTCCTCCTACGAGCAGTACTTC
>TRBJ2-3|TRBV6-6|once|-
CASSQTGGRGDTQYF
TGTGCCAGCAGTCAAACGGGGGGCCGTGGAGATACGCAGTATTTT
>TRBJ2-3|TRBV25-1|-|-
CASSESLSTDTQYF
TGTGCCAGCAGTGAATCTTTGAGCACAGATACGCAGTATTTT
>TRBJ2-4|TRBV12-3/TRBV12-4|-|-
CASSLEPALEQYF
TGTGCCAGCAGTTTAGAACCCGCTTTGGAGCAGTACTTC
>TRBJ2-7|TRBV5-1|once|-
CASSDGTDYEQYF
TGCGCCAGCAGCGACGGGACGGACTACGAGCAGTACTTC
>TRBJ2-5|TRBV11-2|-|-
CASSSAGHGPQETQYF
TGTGCCAGCAGCTCGGCCGGACACGGACCCCAAGAGACCCAGTACTTC
>TRBJ2-4|TRBV20-1|-|-
CSARDISGSKNIRYF
TGCAGTGCTAGAGATATTTCGGGGTCCAAAAACATTCGGTACTTC
>TRBJ2-7|TRBV7-7|many|-
CASSLAKGGSYEQYF
TGTGCTAGCAGCTTAGCGAAGGGAGGATCCTACGAGCAGTACTTC
>TRBJ1-2|TRBV12-3/TRBV12-4|once|-
CANSRDNYGYTF
TGTGCCAACAGTCGGGACAACTATGGCTACACCTTC
>TRBJ1-4|TRBV12-3/TRBV12-4|-|-
CASSPGTADEKLFF
TGTGCCAGCAGTCCGGGGACCGCCGATGAAAAACTGTTTTTT
>TRBJ1-5|TRBV4-1|-|-
CASSQAPGEGGNQPQHF
TGCGCCAGCAGCCAAGCTCCGGGGGAGGGAGGCAATCAGCCCCAGCATTTT
>TRBJ2-6|TRBV20-1|-|TRBD2
CSASGLAGFSGANVPTF
TGCAGTGCTAGTGGACTAGCGGGCTTCTCTGGGGCCAACGTCCCGACTTTC
>TRBJ2-7|TRBV7-2|-|-
CASSLRAGDLYEQYF
TGTGCCAGCAGCTTACGGGCAGGCGACCTCTACGAGCAGTACTTC
>TRBJ2-1|TRBV27|-|TRBD2
CASSPSGLAVYNEQFF
TGTGCCAGCAGTCCTTCGGGACTAGCGGTATACAATGAGCAGTTCTTC
>TRBJ1-4|TRBV6-1|-|-
CASSEAHGLNEKLFF
TGTGCCAGCAGTGAAGCGCACGGACTTAATGAAAAACTGTTTTTT
>TRBJ2-7|TRBV6-1|few|-
CASSQRQDQRYEQYF
TGTGCCAGCAGCCAAAGACAGGACCAGCGGTACGAGCAGTACTTC
>TRBJ2-3|TRBV6-2/TRBV6-3|-|TRBD2
CASSYPPKRGRTDTQYF
TGTGCCAGCAGTTACCCCCCGAAGCGGGGGCGCACAGATACGCAGTATTTT
>TRBJ2-7|TRBV4-2|-|TRBD1
CASSQATGNEQYF
TGTGCCAGCAGCCAAGCGACAGGGAACGAGCAGTACTTC